Listed here are 5 T cell receptor beta chains from one sample, sequenced in a study of blood T cell repertoires in COVID-19. Libraries were prepared by immunoSEQ multiplex PCR; TCRdb keeps only in-frame clonotypes and omits some of them. The repertoire has 200,000 to 300,000 clones, approximately 86% of them found once; the top ten carry around 9.1%. Sequences were obtained from peripheral blood. These receptors originate from a man aged 40-49 years who had recovered from COVID-19.

J is TRBJ1-2 and V is TRBV20-1; possible D gene TRBD1, 5 bases. V was cut by 6 bases and J by 8 bases, with 13 bases left in between. The CDR3 is 11 residues long. CDR1 is DFQATT and CDR2 is SNEGSKA in the germline V gene (reference sequence). CDR3 DNA sequence: TGCAGTGCGCCCCAGGGCCGCGGCTACACCTTC. Residues: CSAPQGRGYTF.

V gene TRBV6-2 or TRBV6-3 combines with J gene TRBJ2-1, with D uncertain. The germline V and J ends were trimmed by 6 bases and 9 bases, with 12 bases remaining between them. The germline gives CDR1 MNHEY, CDR2 SVGEGT. The length of the CDR3 is 12 residues. The CDR3 loop is CASSDYAGEQFF. CDR3 nucleotide sequence: TGTGCCAGCAGCGATTACGCCGGTGAGCAGTTCTTC.

This chain uses TRBV15 with TRBJ2-7; 12 positions match TRBD1. The CDR3 is 16 residues long. V lost 2 bases, J lost 1 base, and 3 bases stayed unmatched. CDR1 and CDR2 from the germline V gene are LNHNV and YYDKDF (reference sequence). The CDR3 loop reads CATSRPGQGASYEQYF. CDR3 DNA sequence: TGTGCCACCAGCAGACCGGGACAGGGGGCTTCCTACGAGCAGTACTTC.

CDR3 coding DNA: TGTGCCAGCAGCCCGACAGGGTATAGCGAGCAGTACTTC. It translates to CASSPTGYSEQYF. V and J are TRBV11-2 and TRBJ2-7; 7 nucleotides agree with TRBD1. Germline-derived CDR1 and CDR2 are SGHAT and FQNNGV. This CDR3 is 13 amino acids long. V shed 5 bases, J shed 6 bases, and the junction held 7 bases outside the gene matches.

This chain joins TRBV7-2 and TRBJ2-7; D perhaps matches TRBD1 (6 bases). The germline CDR1 and CDR2 sequences are SGHTA and FQGNSA. V was clipped by 1 base and J by 0 bases, with 13 bases between them. This CDR3 is 16 amino acids long. In nucleotides, the CDR3 is TGTGCCAGCAGCTTAGTAGGTAGGGGGTTCTCCTACGAGCAGTACTTC. Translated: CASSLVGRGFSYEQYF.